This entry features one TCR beta chain sequence. This beta chain is off target for a library built for alpha chains, so its abundance means little. The sample belongs to a study of spatial heterogeneity in lung cancer. TCRdb reanalysed the 5' RACE reads using MiXCR and keeps one entry per CDR3 protein. The table records around 8,000 distinct CDR3 sequences, over 6.5% of them present only once. The CDR3 loop spans 13 amino acids. V was clipped by 3 bases and J by 4 bases, with 8 bases between them. Germline lookup yields CDR1 LNHDA and CDR2 SQIVND (reference sequence). The time point was: sample taken at primary tumor resection. Without sorting, whole RNA was sequenced from tumor, nontumor lung or frozen PBMC.

This chain connects TRBV19 to TRBJ2-3; no reliable D call. The sample consisted of PBMCs, taken at surgery. This clonotype was obtained from a male donor with early-stage non-small cell lung cancer. The CDR3 region is CASSILSADTQYF. The CDR3 DNA reads TGTGCCAGTAGTATCTTGTCAGCAGATACGCAGTATTTT.